This passage covers 17 T cell receptor beta chains from one sample sequenced in a study of blood T cell repertoires in COVID-19. Here immunoSEQ multiplex PCR was the method, and the copy in TCRdb shows in-frame clones only, minus some. The sample contains around 79,000 clones, roughly four fifths of which appear only once. Sequencing used peripheral blood. Receptors were obtained from a woman aged 55 to 70 with acute or convalescent COVID-19.

The genes are TRBV20-1 and TRBJ2-1, with a possible D match to TRBD1 (5 bases). Germline-derived CDR1 and CDR2 are DFQATT and SNEGSKA (reference sequence). Between the trimmed V and J ends, which lost 3 bases and 9 bases, there was a span of 12 bases. The CDR3 is 12 amino acids. CDR3 DNA sequence: TGCAGTGCTAGTCGCAGGGCGGTTGAGCAGTTCTTC. Translating gives CSASRRAVEQFF.

The chain is built from TRBV29-1 and TRBJ2-5, with 8 nucleotides matching TRBD1. The junction had 3 bases not matched to a gene; V was cut back by 4 bases and J by 5 bases. Germline V gene data show CDR1 as SQVTM and CDR2 as ANQGSEA. This CDR3 has 12 amino acids. The CDR3: CSVGTGMETQYF. The CDR3 DNA is TGCAGCGTTGGGACAGGGATGGAGACCCAGTACTTC.

This clone has a handful of counts. V gene TRBV19 combines with J gene TRBJ1-5; D gene ambiguous. The V gene's germline CDR1 is LNHDA and CDR2 SQIVND (reference sequence). The CDR3 is 13 amino acids. With 3 bases removed from V and 4 bases from J, the gap between germline ends came to 7 bases. The CDR3 here is CASSIAGNQPQHF. The CDR3 nucleotides read TGTGCCAGTAGTATTGCGGGGAATCAGCCCCAGCATTTT. The variable domain in full, with the rest retrieved from reference TRBV19 and TRBJ1-5, is DGGITQSPKYLFRKEGQNVTLSCEQNLNHDAMYWYRQDPGQGLRLIYYSQIVNDFQKGDIAEGYSVSREKKESFPLTVTSAQKNPTAFYLCASSIAGNQPQHFGDGTRLSIL.

This chain uses TRBV19 with TRBJ1-4; D unclear. Germline V gene data show CDR1 as LNHDA and CDR2 as SQIVND (reference sequence). The CDR3 covers 14 residues. V lost 3 bases and J 3 bases, leaving 8 bases between the germline ends. DNA of the CDR3: TGTGCCAGTAGTATTTGGCAGTCTAATGAAAAACTGTTTTTT. This codes for CASSIWQSNEKLFF.

The genes are TRBV7-9 and TRBJ1-2; no definite D call. CDR1 SEHNR and CDR2 FQNEAQ come from the germline V gene (reference sequence). V was pared by 1 base and J by 6 bases, with 6 bases between. CDR3 length equals 12 residues. In DNA form, the CDR3 reads TGTGCCAGCAGCTTAGACCGGGATGGCTACACCTTC. This encodes CASSLDRDGYTF.

The rearrangement uses TRBV5-4 and TRBJ2-2; the D is unclear. Trimming removed 1 base at V and 8 bases at J, with 6 bases between. Germline values: CDR1 SGHNT, CDR2 YYREEE (reference sequence). This CDR3 region has 12 residues. CDR3 DNA: TGTGCCAGCAGCTTGCCCCGGGGGGAGCTGTTTTTT. This translates into CASSLPRGELFF.

The chain joins TRBV12-3 or TRBV12-4 to TRBJ1-5, with D unresolved. V lost 3 bases, J lost 6 bases, and 6 bases lay in between. The CDR3 consists of 12 residues. The CDR3 here is CASSLMRQPQHF. The CDR3 nucleotides read TGTGCCAGCAGTTTGATGCGTCAGCCCCAGCATTTT.

The chain combines TRBV7-9 with TRBJ2-7, with a weak D call TRBD1 (6 bases). The length of the CDR3 is 14 residues. The V and J ends lost 4 bases and 2 bases respectively, with 12 bases between them. Per germline, CDR1 SEHNR and CDR2 FQNEAQ (reference sequence). CDR3 protein: CASSYDRPPYEQYF. The DNA of the CDR3 is TGTGCCAGCAGCTACGACAGGCCTCCCTACGAGCAGTACTTC.

This clone was recorded only once. The V and J genes are TRBV5-1 and TRBJ2-7, with 9 nucleotides matching TRBD1. The J segment lost 7 bases and the V segment lost 0 bases, leaving 8 bases of the junction unmatched. Germline V lookup: CDR1 SGHRS, CDR2 YFSETQ. This CDR3 has 15 amino acids. The CDR3 bases are TGCGCCAGCAGCTTGGACGGACAGGGGACGGAGGAGCAGTACTTC. Translating gives CASSLDGQGTEEQYF.

The V gene is TRBV5-1, the J gene TRBJ1-6; D call uncertain. Germline V gene sequence: CDR1 SGHRS, CDR2 YFSETQ. Trimming took off 0 bases at V and 3 bases at J, with 7 bases between the two ends. This CDR3 is 15 amino acids long. The CDR3 here is CASSLEGGYNSPLHF. The CDR3 DNA reads as TGCGCCAGCAGCTTGGAGGGAGGCTATAATTCACCCCTCCACTTT.

V and J are TRBV7-9 and TRBJ1-1, with 9 positions matching TRBD1. V shed 6 bases and J 4 bases; nucleotides not matched to a gene: 3. CDR1 and CDR2 (germline): SEHNR, FQNEAQ (reference sequence). The CDR3 is 13 residues long. The chain's CDR3 is CASRPTGGTEAFF. CDR3 DNA: TGTGCCAGCAGACCGACAGGGGGCACTGAAGCTTTCTTT.

The CDR3 region is CASSVASGDYGYTF. The CDR3 region has the DNA TGTGCCAGCAGTGTCGCGTCGGGTGACTATGGCTACACCTTC. The chain employs TRBV27 and TRBJ1-2; D is unclear. Germline CDR1 and CDR2: MNHEY and SMNVEV (reference sequence). Trimming shortened V by 5 bases and J by 3 bases, and 13 bases separated the two germline ends. CDR3 length: 14 residues.

The chain carries TRBV5-1 and TRBJ2-3, with D possibly being TRBD1 (5 bases). Germline CDR1 and CDR2: SGHRS and YFSETQ. The CDR3 is 14 amino acids. V dropped 7 bases and J dropped 2 bases, with 14 bases sitting between them. The CDR3: CASHLGAATDTQYF. CDR3 coding DNA: TGCGCCAGCCACTTAGGGGCTGCCACAGATACGCAGTATTTT.

The chain combines TRBV10-2 with TRBJ2-7; D is perhaps TRBD1 (6 bases). V was trimmed by 5 bases and J by 7 bases, leaving 15 bases between them. The length of the CDR3 is 13 residues. Germline-derived CDR1 and CDR2 are WSHSY and SAAADI. The CDR3 reads CASSPTGTGEQYF. CDR3 DNA sequence: TGCGCCAGCAGTCCGACAGGTACGGGGGAGCAGTACTTC.

This sequence joins TRBV2 and TRBJ1-4, with unresolved D. Deletions cut 3 bases from V and 4 bases from J, with 6 bases between. Germline V gives CDR1 SNHLY, CDR2 FYNNEI. The CDR3 has 13 amino acids. The chain's CDR3 is CASSDGINEKLFF. The CDR3 bases are TGTGCCAGCAGTGACGGTATTAATGAAAAACTGTTTTTT.

The count of this clone is one. The V and J genes are TRBV11-2 and TRBJ2-1; D remains unclear. The CDR3 contains 15 residues. V was cut by 2 bases and J by 3 bases, with 11 bases left in between. CDR1 and CDR2 (germline): SGHAT, FQNNGV. CDR3: CASSLRSPNYNEQFF. In DNA, the CDR3 is TGTGCCAGCAGCTTACGCAGTCCAAACTACAATGAGCAGTTCTTC.

The rearrangement links TRBV19 to TRBJ1-5; D uncertain. The ends were cut back, 11 bases at V and 0 bases at J, with 14 bases in the middle. Germline loops: CDR1 LNHDA, CDR2 SQIVND (reference sequence). The CDR3 extends over 14 amino acids. CDR3 in DNA: TGTGCCGTTGAGGCCAGAAATAGCAATCAGCCCCAGCATTTT. Translating gives CAVEARNSNQPQHF.